Below, 8 T cell receptor beta chains from the same sample are listed, as sequenced in a study of T cells in Graves' hyperthyroidism and ophthalmopathy. TCR beta CDR3 sequences were amplified from RNA transcripts. Primed by the HTBI set, a first-round RT-PCR was run on the TCR CDR3. TCRdb called the multiplex PCR reads again in MiXCR, with one record for every CDR3 protein. The sample includes 660,000 or so distinct CDR3 sequences, over 40% of them seen just once. The source material was peripheral blood or thyroid tissue (not recorded which). The receptors derive from an adult man with Graves' disease, either hyperthyroidism or ophthalmopathy (not recorded which).

The V gene is TRBV5-1, the J gene TRBJ1-4, with TRBD1 matching over 8 bases. J was trimmed by 2 bases and V by 3 bases; bases with no gene match: 6. This CDR3 is built from 16 residues. CDR1 and CDR2 (germline): SGHRS, YFSETQ. Here the CDR3 DNA reads TGCGCCAGCAGCTACGGACAGGGTCGGACTAATGAAAAACTGTTTTTT. Its protein product is CASSYGQGRTNEKLFF. Using reference TRBV5-1 and TRBJ1-4 for the parts outside the CDR3, the full variable domain is KAGVTQTPRYLIKTRGQQVTLSCSPISGHRSVSWYQQTPGQGLQFLFEYFSETQRNKGNFPGRFSGRQFSNSRSEMNVSTLELGDSALYLCASSYGQGRTNEKLFFGSGTQLSVL.

Comments on this clonotype: A much more abundant neighbour one base away suggests this may be a read error. Since the CDR3 does not end with the conserved phenylalanine or tryptophan, this likely comes from a read error. This chain connects TRBV20-1 to TRBJ1-1; possibly TRBD1 for D (6 bases). This CDR3 spans 14 amino acids. Trimming stripped 3 bases from V and 8 bases from J, with 19 bases between. The V gene's germline CDR1 is DFQATT and CDR2 SNEGSKA (reference sequence). Here the CDR3 reads CSASRDAGATEAFL. CDR3 sequence (DNA): TGCAGTGCTAGTCGGGATGCGGGGGCAACCGAAGCTTTCCTT.

The chain recombines TRBV7-2 with TRBJ1-1; a weak D match, TRBD1 (5 bases). This CDR3 comprises 15 residues. Germline loops: CDR1 SGHTA, CDR2 FQGNSA. V was shortened by 2 bases and J by 4 bases, with 14 bases between the two germline ends. The CDR3 DNA reads TGTGCCAGCAGCTTATATAGGGGTCCCGGCACTGAAGCTTTCTTT. This sequence encodes CASSLYRGPGTEAFF. Based on the CDR3 plus reference TRBV7-2 and TRBJ1-1, the full variable domain is GAGVSQSPSNKVTEKGKDVELRCDPISGHTALYWYRQSLGQGLEFLIYFQGNSAPDKSGLPSDRFSAERTGGSVSTLTIQRTQQEDSAVYLCASSLYRGPGTEAFFGQGTRLTVV.

The chain uses TRBV25-1 and TRBJ2-5; 13 positions match TRBD2. The ends lost 6 bases at V and 1 base at J; junction bases unmatched: 8. Germline V CDR1 and CDR2: MGHDK, SYGVNS. The CDR3 is 17 amino acids. The CDR3: CASSQLGTSGTQETQYF. The CDR3 region has the DNA TGTGCCAGCAGCCAACTCGGGACTAGCGGGACCCAAGAGACCCAGTACTTC. The whole variable domain, remainder taken from reference TRBV25-1 and TRBJ2-5, is EADIYQTPRYLVIGTGKKITLECSQTMGHDKMYWYQQDPGMELHLIHYSYGVNSTEKGDLSSESTVSRIRTEHFPLTLESARPSHTSQYLCASSQLGTSGTQETQYFGPGTRLLVL.

Worth noting for this clonotype: One end of the junction does not line up with germline, which may come from a read error. The CDR3 nucleotides are TGTGCCAGCAGCCTAGGCAGCGGGGAATCCTACAAGCAGTACTTC. As protein: CASSLGSGESYKQYF. The V gene is TRBV2, the J gene TRBJ2-7, with 7 bases lining up with TRBD2. The CDR3 is 15 amino acids. Germline values: CDR1 SNHLY, CDR2 FYNNEI.

Concerning this clonotype: This may be a read error, as it is one base from a much larger clone. This chain joins TRBV7-8 and TRBJ1-5; perhaps TRBD1 as D (5 bases). Germline CDR1 and CDR2: SGHVS and FQNEAQ. The CDR3 runs to 17 residues. The V gene lost 0 bases and the J gene lost 1 base, with 13 bases spanning the gap. CDR3 protein: CASSLAGVRRSNQPQHF. DNA for the CDR3: TGTGCCAGCAGCTTAGCGGGGGTTCGGAGGAGCAATCAGCCCCAGCATTTT.

This chain connects TRBV15 to TRBJ1-2; no reliable D call. V was shortened by 0 bases and J by 1 base, with 9 bases between the two germline ends. This CDR3 has 15 amino acids. Germline V gene lookup returns CDR1 LNHNV and CDR2 YYDKDF (reference sequence). In DNA, the CDR3 is TGTGCCACCAGCAGAGATCGGCGCGGTAACTATGGCTACACCTTC. The encoded protein is CATSRDRRGNYGYTF.

This clonotype was recorded at least ten times. This rearrangement joins TRBV9 to TRBJ1-2; D gene unclear. This CDR3 spans 12 amino acids. Germline CDR1 SGDLS, CDR2 YYNGEE. The V and J ends lost 4 bases and 2 bases respectively, with 6 bases between them. CDR3 in amino acids: CASSTRNYGYTF. In nucleotides, the CDR3 is TGTGCCAGCAGCACAAGGAACTATGGCTACACCTTC.